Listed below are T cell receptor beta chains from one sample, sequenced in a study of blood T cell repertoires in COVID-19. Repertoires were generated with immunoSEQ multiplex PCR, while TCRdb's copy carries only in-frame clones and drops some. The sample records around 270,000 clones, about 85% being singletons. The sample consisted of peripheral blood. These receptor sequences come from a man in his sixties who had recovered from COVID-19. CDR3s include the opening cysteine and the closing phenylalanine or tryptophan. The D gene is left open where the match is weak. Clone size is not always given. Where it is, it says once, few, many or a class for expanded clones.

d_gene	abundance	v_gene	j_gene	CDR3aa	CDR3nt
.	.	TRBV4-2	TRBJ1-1	CASSPGIGTANTEAFF	TGTGCCAGCAGCCCAGGGATCGGTACGGCTAACACTGAAGCTTTCTTT
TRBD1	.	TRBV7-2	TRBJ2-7	CASSGDRGRYEQYF	TGTGCCAGCAGCGGGGACAGGGGGCGGTACGAGCAGTACTTC
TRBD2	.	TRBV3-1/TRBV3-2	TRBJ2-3	CASSRRGGTDTQYF	TGTGCCAGCAGCCGACGGGGGGGCACAGATACGCAGTATTTT
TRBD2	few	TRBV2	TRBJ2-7	CASSETLSGSSYEQYF	TGTGCCAGCAGTGAAACACTTAGCGGGAGCTCCTACGAGCAGTACTTC
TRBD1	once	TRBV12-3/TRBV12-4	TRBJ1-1	CASTHQGQGFTFF	TGTGCCAGCACCCACCAGGGACAGGGTTTTACTTTCTTT
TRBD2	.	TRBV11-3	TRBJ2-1	CASSSWTSGGATEQFF	TGTGCCAGCAGCTCCTGGACTAGCGGGGGGGCCACTGAGCAGTTCTTC
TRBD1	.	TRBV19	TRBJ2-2	CASSIGRGHANTGELFF	TGTGCCAGTAGTATAGGCAGGGGGCATGCGAACACCGGGGAGCTGTTTTTT
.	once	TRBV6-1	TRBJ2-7	CASSDREAASYEQYF	TGTGCCAGCAGTGATAGGGAAGCGGCATCCTACGAGCAGTACTTC
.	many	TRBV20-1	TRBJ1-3	CSACAISSGNTIYF	TGCAGTGCTTGTGCGATCAGCTCTGGAAACACCATATATTTT
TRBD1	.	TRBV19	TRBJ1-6	CASSTGQSAPNSPLHF	TGTGCCAGTAGTACGGGACAGTCGGCCCCCAATTCACCCCTCCACTTT
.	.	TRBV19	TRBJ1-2	CASSIDQRTNYGYTF	TGTGCCAGTAGTATAGATCAGAGGACTAACTATGGCTACACCTTC
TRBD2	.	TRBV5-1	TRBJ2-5	CASSLGLAGGLQYF	TGCGCCAGCAGCTTGGGACTAGCGGGGGGGCTCCAGTACTTC
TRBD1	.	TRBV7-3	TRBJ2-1	CASSSGTGGARQFF	TGTGCCAGCAGTTCTGGGACAGGGGGCGCGCGGCAGTTCTTC
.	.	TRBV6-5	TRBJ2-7	CASKRTVSSYEQYF	TGTGCCAGCAAACGAACAGTTAGCTCCTACGAGCAGTACTTC
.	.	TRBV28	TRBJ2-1	CASRVIANEQFF	TGTGCCAGCAGGGTAATAGCCAATGAGCAGTTCTTC
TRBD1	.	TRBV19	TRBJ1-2	CASTTTDRALNYGYTF	TGTGCCAGTACTACTACGGACAGGGCTTTAAACTATGGCTACACCTTC
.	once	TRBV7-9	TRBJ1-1	CASSFVNTEAFF	TGTGCCAGCAGCTTCGTGAACACTGAAGCTTTCTTT
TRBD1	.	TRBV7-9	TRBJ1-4	CASSSDRVREKLFF	TGTGCCAGCAGCAGCGACAGGGTTCGAGAAAAACTGTTTTTT
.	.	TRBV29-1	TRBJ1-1	CSDYRVGEAFF	TGCAGCGACTACAGGGTAGGAGAAGCTTTCTTT
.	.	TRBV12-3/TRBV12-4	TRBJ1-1	CASGGGFKPAFF	TGTGCCAGCGGGGGGGGTTTTAAGCCAGCTTTCTTT
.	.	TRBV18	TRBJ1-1	CASSPQGLTGANTEAFF	TGTGCCAGCTCACCACAAGGGCTGACAGGAGCGAACACTGAAGCTTTCTTT